This T cell receptor beta chain stems from a study of CD8+CD57+ T cells in acquired aplastic anemia. On the study more broadly: CD4+ and CD8+ cells, once sorted, gave DNA averaging about 3.4 ug. Study conclusions and caveats: Common to patients and controls were approximately 30 CD8+ CDR3 sequences.

Regarding this clonotype: The antigen is undetermined.

Patients chosen for sequencing had shown CD8+CD57+ cell expansion by flow cytometry. Patients were untreated when blood was sampled. Template material for TCR beta VDJ and CDR3 profiling consisted of genomic DNA. TCRdb reanalysed the reads using MiXCR and keeps one entry per CDR3 protein. The sample contains 150,000 to 200,000 distinct CDR3 sequences, about two thirds of which appear only once. The J segment lost 2 bases and the V segment lost 0 bases, leaving 2 bases of the junction unmatched. This CDR3 region has 14 residues. Germline lookup yields CDR1 SGHRS and CDR2 YFSETQ. The clonotype originates from a human donor with aplastic anemia. Sequencing was done on a sample of sorted CD4+, CD8+, or CD8+CD57+ T cells (not recorded which) from PBMCs. The V gene is TRBV5-1, the J gene TRBJ2-7; 7 bases fit TRBD1. CDR3 coding DNA: TGCGCCAGCAGCTTGGAACAGGGGACCTACGAGCAGTACTTC. This codes for CASSLEQGTYEQYF. Full variable domain (rest looked up from reference TRBV5-1 and TRBJ2-7): KAGVTQTPRYLIKTRGQQVTLSCSPISGHRSVSWYQQTPGQGLQFLFEYFSETQRNKGNFPGRFSGRQFSNSRSEMNVSTLELGDSALYLCASSLEQGTYEQYFGPGTRLTVT.